Sequencing of this TCR beta chain was carried out in a study of shared clonotypes between healthy human individuals. Approximately 28,000 T cell genomes (roughly 300 ng DNA) went into each PBMC replicate. Clones were read by immunoSEQ multiplex PCR, and TCRdb kept only the in-frame ones, dropping some. The table includes hundreds of thousands of clones, around 77% detected once. From germline, CDR1 is SSHAT and CDR2 FNYEAQ (reference sequence). This CDR3 has 13 amino acids. Of note for this clone: The junction and the germline gene differ at one end; a read error may be behind it.

The sequenced material came from PBMCs. The TCR originated in a woman aged 40-49 years in good health. Some clones in this sample may be carry-over from other donors' samples. The chain couples TRBV7-7 to TRBJ2-5, with D tentatively TRBD2 (5 bases). The CDR3 DNA follows: TGTGCTAGCAGCTTAGCGTCCCAAGAGACCCAGTACTTC. Its translation is CASSLASQETQYF. Based on the CDR3 plus reference TRBV7-7 and TRBJ2-5, the full variable domain is GAGVSQSPRYKVTKRGQDVTLRCDPISSHATLYWYQQALGQGPEFLTYFNYEAQPDKSGLPSDRFSAERPEGSISTLTIQRTEQRDSAMYRCASSLASQETQYFGPGTRLLVL.